The 4 T cell receptor beta chains listed next were all sequenced from one sample in a study of T cell changes during pregnancy in multiple sclerosis. Measured with immunoSEQ multiplex PCR; TCRdb has only the in-frame clones, and not every one. Seen here are tens of thousands of clones, roughly 87% observed once, and the top ten hold over 1.5%. The sequencing used peripheral blood, collected in the first trimester of pregnancy. These receptors came from a female donor with multiple sclerosis, enrolled in a pregnancy study.

The chain links TRBV7-3 to TRBJ2-2, with TRBD2 matching 10 bases. The CDR3 spans 15 residues. V trimming: 4 bases; J trimming: 7 bases; junction bases outside the gene matches: 6. Germline CDR1 and CDR2: SGHTA and FQGTGA. The CDR3 loop reads CASSSLGLAVGELFF. As DNA, the CDR3 is TGTGCCAGCAGCTCCCTCGGACTAGCGGTCGGGGAGCTGTTTTTT.

For the CDR3, the DNA is TGTGCCAGCAGTTTAACAGGACAGGAACTCTCTGAAAAACTGTTTTTT. It yields the protein CASSLTGQELSEKLFF. The chain uses TRBV27 and TRBJ1-4, with 7 bases that match TRBD1. The CDR3 consists of 16 residues. Germline V gene sequence: CDR1 MNHEY, CDR2 SMNVEV (reference sequence). V lost 2 bases, J lost 7 bases, and 10 bases stayed unmatched. The full variable domain, completed using reference TRBV27 and TRBJ1-4, is EAQVTQNPRYLITVTGKKLTVTCSQNMNHEYMSWYRQDPGLGLRQIYYSMNVEVTDKGDVPEGYKVSRKEKRNFPLILESPSPNQTSLYFCASSLTGQELSEKLFFGSGTQLSVL.

The rearrangement joins TRBV7-2 to TRBJ2-1, with a tentative D call TRBD1 (7 bases). The CDR3 loop spans 16 amino acids. V lost 5 bases and J 4 bases, leaving 18 bases between the germline ends. Germline CDR1 is SGHTA and CDR2 is FQGNSA. CDR3 protein: CASSPTPGGIYNEQFF. Here the CDR3 DNA reads TGTGCCAGCAGCCCGACTCCAGGGGGGATTTACAATGAGCAGTTCTTC.

This clone has more than one count but fewer than ten. This sequence joins TRBV6-5 and TRBJ2-5, with a weak D call TRBD2 (6 bases). V was clipped by 6 bases and J by 7 bases, with 15 bases between them. The CDR3 is 13 residues long. CDR1 MNHEY and CDR2 SVGAGI come from the germline V gene. CDR3 sequence: CASSKGPEGTQYF. CDR3 in DNA: TGTGCCAGCAGCAAGGGACCGGAGGGGACCCAGTACTTC.